The 30 T cell receptor beta chains below were found in one sample sequenced in a study of blood T cell repertoires in COVID-19 (dated by TCRdb to 2020 to 2021). Receptors were amplified or captured by the immunoSEQ multiplex PCR assay. TCRdb limited this immuneACCESS table to in-frame rearrangements with V and J called. A share of clones is missing; checked studies link under half to unresolved V genes, and the rest is unexplained. The sample profile shows about 170,000 clones; approximately 90% of them were found once. The ten largest make up 20% to 30% of the sample. The sequencing input was peripheral blood. The source is a man between 60 and 70 years old with acute or convalescent COVID-19.

The chain employs TRBV7-9 and TRBJ1-4; 7 bases align to TRBD1. Germline lookup yields CDR1 SEHNR and CDR2 FQNEAQ (reference sequence). Trimming cost V 3 bases and J 8 bases; bases outside gene matches: 12. There are 16 residues in the CDR3. Written as DNA, the CDR3 is TGTGCCAGCAGCTTGGGGACAGCCACGCTGGGGGAAAAACTGTTTTTT. Translating gives CASSLGTATLGEKLFF.

The CDR3 loop is CASSSGLAWPTDTQYF. CDR3 nucleotide sequence: TGTGCCAGCAGCTCGGGACTAGCGTGGCCCACAGATACGCAGTATTTT. V and J are TRBV7-9 and TRBJ2-3; 10 bases line up with TRBD2. The CDR3 covers 16 residues. The germline CDR1 and CDR2 sequences are SEHNR and FQNEAQ (reference sequence). The trim removed 4 bases at V and 2 bases at J, leaving 6 bases unmatched.

This clone was recorded once. CDR3 sequence reads: CASSPRGTEAFF. In nucleotides, the CDR3 is TGTGCCAGCAGTCCCCGGGGGACTGAAGCTTTCTTT. The chain carries TRBV12-3 or TRBV12-4 and TRBJ1-1; the D gene is possibly TRBD1 (5 bases). The CDR3 spans 12 residues. V was pared by 5 bases and J by 5 bases, with 9 bases between.

The J gene is TRBJ2-1, the V gene TRBV5-1; D is perhaps TRBD2 (6 bases). Trimming pared 4 bases from V and 6 bases from J, leaving 11 bases between. This CDR3 region has 13 residues. Looked up from germline, CDR1 is SGHRS and CDR2 is YFSETQ. CDR3 protein: CASSRRESNEQFF. CDR3 nucleotide sequence: TGCGCCAGCAGCCGGAGGGAATCCAATGAGCAGTTCTTC.

Here the CDR3 reads CASSIVRVNTDTQYF. The CDR3 bases are TGTGCCAGTAGTATAGTCAGGGTGAACACAGATACGCAGTATTTT. This sequence joins TRBV19 and TRBJ2-3; a possible D gene is TRBD1 (5 bases). Germline V gene lookup returns CDR1 LNHDA and CDR2 SQIVND (reference sequence). V was pared by 1 base and J by 2 bases, with 10 bases between. The CDR3 contains 15 residues. Complete variable domain (other parts from reference TRBV19 and TRBJ2-3): DGGITQSPKYLFRKEGQNVTLSCEQNLNHDAMYWYRQDPGQGLRLIYYSQIVNDFQKGDIAEGYSVSREKKESFPLTVTSAQKNPTAFYLCASSIVRVNTDTQYFGPGTRLTVL.

This chain links TRBV9 with TRBJ1-2; TRBD1 is a possible D gene (6 bases). This CDR3 is 13 amino acids long. Per germline, CDR1 SGDLS and CDR2 YYNGEE. V was trimmed by 4 bases and J by 2 bases, leaving 9 bases between them. The CDR3: CASSRTENYGYTF. In DNA, the CDR3 is TGTGCCAGCAGCCGGACAGAGAACTATGGCTACACCTTC.

This chain connects TRBV18 to TRBJ1-5; TRBD1 aligns across 7 bases. The CDR3 sequence is 14 residues long. CDR1 and CDR2 from the germline V gene are KGHSH and LQKENI. Losses at the gene ends were 6 bases for V and 5 bases for J; bases not matched to a gene: 7. DNA for the CDR3: TGTGCCAGCTCTCTACAGGGGCCGGATCAGCCCCAGCATTTT. It codes for CASSLQGPDQPQHF.

This chain uses TRBV5-8 with TRBJ1-2; a weak D match, TRBD1 (6 bases). Per the germline V gene, CDR1 is SGHTS and CDR2 is YDEGEE. The V end was cut by 5 bases, the J end by 2 bases, with 13 bases between. The CDR3 spans 14 residues. The CDR3 protein is CASRQTGANYGYTF. Written as DNA, the CDR3 is TGTGCCAGCAGGCAGACAGGCGCCAACTATGGCTACACCTTC.

This chain uses TRBV6-1 with TRBJ1-1; D gene uncertain. Trimming cost V 0 bases and J 3 bases, with 5 bases left between them. This CDR3 has 13 residues. The germline V gene has CDR1 MNHNS and CDR2 SASEGT. The chain's CDR3 is CASSEARDTEAFF. The CDR3 DNA reads TGTGCCAGCAGTGAAGCTCGCGACACTGAAGCTTTCTTT.

V and J are TRBV6-5 and TRBJ1-1; the D is unclear. V was pared by 6 bases and J by 5 bases, with 10 bases between. Germline CDR1 is MNHEY and CDR2 is SVGAGI. The CDR3 runs 12 residues. The CDR3 DNA is TGTGCCAGCAGCTTTGCTAGGACTGAAGCTTTCTTT. The encoded protein is CASSFARTEAFF.

The chain combines TRBV5-4 with TRBJ2-5, with 8 bases identical to TRBD1. This CDR3 spans 13 amino acids. The V gene end was trimmed by 4 bases and the J gene end by 5 bases; junction bases not matched to a gene: 4. Germline values: CDR1 SGHNT, CDR2 YYREEE (reference sequence). This CDR3 reads CASSSRGLETQYF. The CDR3 DNA sequence: TGTGCCAGCAGCAGCAGGGGGCTGGAGACCCAGTACTTC.

This clone was observed a single time. The chain uses TRBV18 and TRBJ1-5; the match to TRBD1 covers 8 bases. Germline assignment: CDR1 KGHSH and CDR2 LQKENI. With 3 bases clipped from V and 7 bases from J, the junction kept 5 bases outside the gene matches. This CDR3 contains 14 residues. CDR3: CASSPGQGRQPQHF. DNA for the CDR3: TGTGCCAGCTCACCTGGACAGGGTCGACAGCCCCAGCATTTT.

The CDR3, as DNA: TGTGCCAGCAGCCGGGAGGGTAGCTATGGCTACACCTTC. It translates to CASSREGSYGYTF. V is TRBV12-3 or TRBV12-4 and J is TRBJ1-2; D unclear. Deletions cut 6 bases from V and 4 bases from J, with 12 bases between. CDR3 length: 13 residues.

The chain uses TRBV18 and TRBJ1-2; TRBD1 agrees at 11 bases. Losses at the gene ends were 3 bases for V and 4 bases for J; bases not matched to a gene: 13. This CDR3 has 18 residues. Germline V gene data show CDR1 as KGHSH and CDR2 as LQKENI. The CDR3 here is CASSPIGTGGSDFYGYTF. The CDR3 DNA reads TGTGCCAGCTCACCCATCGGGACAGGGGGATCGGATTTCTATGGCTACACCTTC.

The gene calls are TRBV12-3 or TRBV12-4 and TRBJ1-1; D is undetermined. Trimming removed 3 bases from V and 7 bases from J, with 6 bases in between. The CDR3 contains 11 residues. The CDR3 DNA reads as TGTGCCAGCAGTTTCACTGTTGAAGCTTTCTTT. Its translation is CASSFTVEAFF.

This clone showed up just once. The rearrangement joins TRBV5-1 to TRBJ2-3, with TRBD1 matching 7 bases. From germline, CDR1 is SGHRS and CDR2 YFSETQ. V trimming: 4 bases; J trimming: 2 bases; junction bases outside the gene matches: 4. This CDR3 is built from 14 residues. The CDR3: CASSSGQVTDTQYF. The CDR3 region has the DNA TGCGCCAGCAGCAGTGGACAGGTCACAGATACGCAGTATTTT.

The J gene is TRBJ1-5, the V gene TRBV6-5; 7 bases are a match to TRBD1. Looked up from germline, CDR1 is MNHEY and CDR2 is SVGAGI. The CDR3 runs 14 residues. V lost 6 bases and J lost 3; bases outside the gene matches: 5. In DNA form, the CDR3 reads TGTGCCAGCAGGCTCAGGGGGAACAATCAGCCCCAGCATTTT. The encoded protein is CASRLRGNNQPQHF.

The chain is built from TRBV5-1 and TRBJ2-1; 8 nucleotides line up with TRBD2. The CDR3 has 15 amino acids. Unmatched junction bases numbered 3, after V lost 0 bases and J lost 4 bases. Germline assignment: CDR1 SGHRS and CDR2 YFSETQ. The CDR3 here is CASSLVGGGYNEQFF. In nucleotides, the CDR3 is TGCGCCAGCAGCTTGGTTGGCGGGGGGTACAATGAGCAGTTCTTC.

The chain carries TRBV12-5 and TRBJ2-3, with TRBD2 as a possible D gene (6 bases). Trimming took 5 bases from V and 5 from J, leaving 14 bases between them. The CDR3 is 14 residues long. CDR1 and CDR2 from the germline V gene are LGHNT and FRNRAP. The CDR3 reads CASGRGGLGDTQYF. CDR3 sequence (DNA): TGTGCTAGTGGTCGCGGAGGGTTGGGAGATACGCAGTATTTT.

This chain uses TRBV10-3 with TRBJ2-6; D call uncertain. Per germline, CDR1 ENHRY and CDR2 SYGVKD. This CDR3 has 14 residues. V lost 6 bases and J 0 bases, leaving 6 bases between the germline ends. The CDR3, as DNA: TGTGCCATCAGCCAGGACTCTGGGGCCAACGTCCTGACTTTC. This gives the protein CAISQDSGANVLTF.

The V gene is TRBV19, the J gene TRBJ1-4, with no clear D. Germline-derived CDR1 and CDR2 are LNHDA and SQIVND (reference sequence). V dropped 7 bases and J dropped 8 bases, with 17 bases sitting between them. This CDR3 region has 14 residues. In nucleotides, the CDR3 is TGTGCCAGTACCTCACCGGGGTGGGGAGAAAAACTGTTTTTT. This gives the protein CASTSPGWGEKLFF.

The gene calls are TRBV2 and TRBJ1-2; D is perhaps TRBD1 (5 bases). The CDR3 sequence is 14 residues long. The V gene lost 4 bases and the J gene lost 6 bases, with 15 bases spanning the gap. Germline CDR1 SNHLY, CDR2 FYNNEI. The CDR3 bases are TGTGCCAGCAGTGTATTCCAGGGCGCCGATGGCTACACCTTC. Translation: CASSVFQGADGYTF.

This clone was detected only a few times. The rearrangement links TRBV6-5 to TRBJ1-3; D may be TRBD1 (6 bases). Trimming cost V 5 bases and J 0 bases, with 11 bases left between them. This CDR3 is 15 amino acids long. CDR1 and CDR2 from the germline V gene are MNHEY and SVGAGI. In DNA, the CDR3 is TGTGCCAGCAGTCAACAGGGCTTCTCTGGAAACACCATATATTTT. This sequence encodes CASSQQGFSGNTIYF.

J is TRBJ2-1 and V is TRBV5-4; TRBD2 matches at 8 bases. Germline-derived CDR1 and CDR2 are SGHNT and YYREEE (reference sequence). The CDR3 loop spans 16 amino acids. Trimming took 3 bases from V and 5 from J; bases not matched to a gene: 10. The CDR3 protein is CASSSAWRGANNEQFF. The CDR3 coding sequence is TGTGCCAGCAGCTCTGCCTGGCGGGGGGCTAACAATGAGCAGTTCTTC.

The chain joins TRBV7-6 to TRBJ1-2; 8 bases line up with TRBD1. Germline assignment: CDR1 SGHVS and CDR2 FNYEAQ. With 1 base clipped from V and 7 bases from J, the junction kept 5 bases outside the gene matches. There are 14 residues in the CDR3. CDR3 loop: CASSLGAGGLGYTF. CDR3 coding DNA: TGTGCCAGCAGCTTAGGGGCAGGGGGCCTTGGCTACACCTTC.

The chain has TRBV3-1 (or the pseudogene TRBV3-2) and TRBJ2-5, with 10 bases lining up with TRBD2. J gave up 5 bases and V 5 bases, and 8 bases lay outside the gene matches. The CDR3 totals 15 residues. Germline V gene sequence: CDR1 LGHDT, CDR2 YNNKEL (reference sequence). The CDR3 bases are TGTGCCAGCAGCACTCCCGGGACTAGCGATGAGACCCAGTACTTC. As protein: CASSTPGTSDETQYF.

This clone was counted a single time. The rearrangement joins TRBV7-3 to TRBJ2-3; TRBD1 agrees at 9 bases. The CDR3 spans 12 residues. Germline assignment: CDR1 SGHTA and CDR2 FQGTGA. With V trimmed by 9 bases and J by 5 bases, 3 bases remained unmatched. The CDR3 bases are TGTGCCAGTGGGACAGGGAAAGATACGCAGTATTTT. Translated: CASGTGKDTQYF.

The rearrangement links TRBV9 to TRBJ1-6; possible D gene TRBD1, 6 bases. The CDR3 spans 15 residues. The V and J ends lost 0 bases and 7 bases respectively, with 11 bases between them. Germline V gene sequence: CDR1 SGDLS, CDR2 YYNGEE. Here the CDR3 DNA reads TGTGCCAGCAGCGTAGGAAACAGGGCAAATTCACCCCTCCACTTT. Protein: CASSVGNRANSPLHF.

J is TRBJ1-5 and V is TRBV3-1 (or the pseudogene TRBV3-2); 7 nucleotides agree with TRBD1. Germline CDR1 LGHDT, CDR2 YNNKEL (reference sequence). V shed 0 bases and J 0 bases; nucleotides not matched to a gene: 2. The CDR3 is 16 amino acids. The CDR3 here is CASSQEGGYSNQPQHF. CDR3 nucleotides: TGTGCCAGCAGCCAAGAAGGGGGCTATAGCAATCAGCCCCAGCATTTT.

This chain uses TRBV10-3 with TRBJ1-5, with 9 positions matching TRBD1. J gave up 3 bases and V 5 bases, and 8 bases lay outside the gene matches. The CDR3 runs to 16 residues. CDR1 and CDR2 from the germline V gene are ENHRY and SYGVKD. CDR3 DNA: TGTGCCATCAGTCAGAAGGACAGGGGAGACAATCAGCCCCAGCATTTT. Translation: CAISQKDRGDNQPQHF.